These 20 T cell receptor beta chains were all obtained from the same sample, sequenced in a study of molecular identifiers for immune sequencing clone quantification. TCRdb fed the PCR reads into MiXCR, producing one record per CDR3 protein. The table has about 510,000 distinct CDR3 sequences, over 20% seen once. Sequenced: naive CD8+ T cells from blood, with Jurkat cell RNA spiked in. Documented subset: FACS-sorted CD8+CD4-CCR7+CD45RA+ naive T cells. All receptors derive from a human donor in good health. Some libraries in this study had Jurkat cell RNA spiked in.

This clonotype showed up just a few times. A read error may account for a junction end that differs from germline. The V gene is TRBV5-3, the J gene TRBJ2-7, with D possibly TRBD1 on 5 matching bases. TRBV5-3 is treated as an ORF (open reading frame) with a function not yet certain. This CDR3 region has 15 residues. CDR3 protein: CASSLGQGGTGEQYF. CDR3 bases: TGTGCCAGCAGCTTGGGCCAGGGTGGTACTGGCGAGCAGTACTTC.

On this clonotype itself: This may come from a read error, since a much larger clone is one base off. The genes are TRBV13 and TRBJ1-1; tentatively, D is TRBD1 (5 bases). The CDR3 totals 15 residues. In germline, CDR1 is PRHDT, CDR2 FYEKMQ (reference sequence). Here the CDR3 reads CASGRGVSQGAASPF. CDR3 coding DNA: TGTGCCAGCGGCCGTGGAGTAAGTCAGGGCGCCGCTTCCCCATTT.

A note on this clonotype: Just one base apart from a much larger clone, this may be a read error. V is TRBV27 and J is TRBJ2-3, with D maybe TRBD2 (6 bases). The V gene lost 3 bases and the J gene lost 1 base, with 17 bases spanning the gap. Per germline, CDR1 MNHEY and CDR2 SMNVEV (reference sequence). This CDR3 has 17 amino acids. CDR3 nucleotide sequence: TGTGCCAGCAGTTTCACCCCGGACTATGGGGGCACAGATACGCAGTATTTT. This codes for CASSFTPDYGGTDTQYF.

This clonotype was recorded many times. The chain employs TRBV6-5 and TRBJ1-2; weak D call: TRBD1 (6 bases). Between the trimmed V and J ends, which lost 2 bases and 3 bases, there was a span of 16 bases. There are 16 residues in the CDR3. CDR1 is MNHEY, CDR2 SVGAGI, per germline. CDR3 residues: CASSYTPTGYDYGYTF. As DNA, the CDR3 is TGTGCCAGCAGTTACACTCCCACAGGGTATGACTATGGCTACACCTTC.

This clonotype has just a few counts. The gene calls are TRBV21-1 and TRBJ2-3; TRBD2 is the table's D call, not checked against the DNA. TRBV21-1 is a pseudogene locus. The CDR3 consists of 15 residues. This chain's CDR3 is CASSGLRGALDTQYF. CDR3 DNA sequence: TGTGCCAGCAGCGGACTGAGGGGGGCCTTAGATACGCAGTATTTT.

The table lists this clonotype with a few counts. The rearrangement uses TRBV15 and TRBJ2-1; D might be TRBD1 (6 bases). The CDR3 runs to 12 residues. Between the trimmed V and J ends, which lost 6 bases and 7 bases, there was a span of 10 bases. Germline V gene lookup returns CDR1 LNHNV and CDR2 YYDKDF (reference sequence). CDR3 amino acids: CATSRQANEQFF. The CDR3 DNA sequence: TGTGCCACCAGTCGACAGGCTAATGAGCAGTTCTTC.

V gene TRBV27 combines with J gene TRBJ2-7, with D uncertain. This CDR3 spans 15 amino acids. V was trimmed by 5 bases and J by 3 bases, leaving 17 bases between them. Germline loops: CDR1 MNHEY, CDR2 SMNVEV (reference sequence). Written as DNA, the CDR3 is TGTGCCAGCAGTACATCCCCTACAGAGAGCTACGAGCAGTACTTC. This gives the protein CASSTSPTESYEQYF.

This clonotype was counted a single time. This may be a read error, as it is one base from a much larger clone. The rearrangement joins TRBV5-8 to TRBJ2-2; D may be TRBD2 (6 bases). This CDR3 has 16 residues. The V gene's germline CDR1 is SGHTS and CDR2 YDEGEE. The CDR3 DNA sequence: TGTGCCGGCAGCTTGTATGGGGGGTTGAACACCGGGGAGCTGTTTTTT. Amino acids: CAGSLYGGLNTGELFF. The full variable domain, completed using reference TRBV5-8 and TRBJ2-2, is EAGVTQSPTHLIKTRGQQATLRCSPISGHTSVYWYQQALGLGLQFLLWYDEGEERNRGNFPPRFSGRQFPNYSSELNVNALELEDSALYLCAGSLYGGLNTGELFFGEGSRLTVL.

A word on this clonotype: A much larger clone differs from this one at a single base, so this may be a read error. This chain links TRBV30 with TRBJ2-1, with D possibly being TRBD2 (5 bases). The CDR3 runs 14 residues. Germline CDR1 is GTSNPN and CDR2 is SVGIG (reference sequence). This CDR3 is CTWTPGTRSNEQFF. The CDR3 DNA sequence: TGTACCTGGACCCCCGGAACTAGGAGCAATGAGCAGTTCTTC.

This clonotype was counted at least ten times. The chain combines TRBV5-1 with TRBJ2-1; 7 nucleotides line up with TRBD2. The CDR3 extends over 14 amino acids. Germline V CDR1 and CDR2: SGHRS, YFSETQ. V gave up 4 bases and J gave up 8 bases; unmatched junction bases: 9. The CDR3 nucleotides are TGCGCCAGCAGCCAGTTGGGAGGGACGGATGAGCAGTTCTTC. Translation: CASSQLGGTDEQFF.

This clonotype showed up many times. This rearrangement joins TRBV20-1 to TRBJ1-1, with 7 positions matching TRBD1. The CDR3 runs to 16 residues. J was trimmed by 4 bases and V by 1 base; bases with no gene match: 12. Germline CDR1 DFQATT, CDR2 SNEGSKA (reference sequence). CDR3 sequence (DNA): TGCAGTGCTAGAGTGAGGACAGGTGGGCTGGGCACTGAAGCTTTCTTT. It codes for CSARVRTGGLGTEAFF.

This clonotype was counted a single time. At one of its ends the junction is not consistent with the germline gene, which may arise from a read error. This chain uses TRBV7-9 with TRBJ2-7, with TRBD1 matching over 7 bases. The CDR3 length is 14 residues. The germline gives CDR1 SEHNR, CDR2 FQNEAQ (reference sequence). The CDR3 protein is CAGSPDRASYEQYF. The CDR3 bases are TGTGCCGGCAGTCCAGACAGGGCCTCCTACGAGCAGTACTTC.

The genes are TRBV7-9 and TRBJ2-5; 7 positions match TRBD1. Trimming removed 2 bases from V and 2 bases from J; junction bases left unmatched: 5. The V gene's germline CDR1 is SEHNR and CDR2 FQNEAQ (reference sequence). This CDR3 has 15 residues. The CDR3 loop is CASSLTQGNQETQYF. DNA for the CDR3: TGTGCCAGCAGCTTAACACAGGGGAATCAAGAGACCCAGTACTTC.

The V call is TRBV29-1, the J call TRBJ2-5; a weak D match, TRBD2 (5 bases). V lost 4 bases, J lost 7 bases, and 10 bases lay in between. CDR1 is SQVTM, CDR2 ANQGSEA, per germline. The CDR3 runs 11 residues. DNA for the CDR3: TGCAGCGTTGGGGCCGCGGGGACCCAGTACTTC. This translates into CSVGAAGTQYF.

This clonotype was counted at least ten times. This CDR3 is CASSLVGGGADTQYF. DNA for the CDR3: TGTGCCAGCAGCTTAGTCGGCGGGGGGGCAGATACGCAGTATTTT. The chain recombines TRBV7-9 with TRBJ2-3; TRBD2 matches at 9 bases. Unmatched junction bases numbered 3, after V lost 1 base and J lost 4 bases. The CDR3 loop spans 15 amino acids. CDR1 is SEHNR and CDR2 is FQNEAQ in the germline V gene (reference sequence).

This chain links TRBV12-3 or TRBV12-4 with TRBJ1-1; 8 bases match TRBD1. CDR3 length: 15 amino acids. Germline trimming cut 5 bases from V and 1 base from J; bases unmatched to any gene: 6. CDR3: CASSLTGARNTEAFF. The CDR3 DNA follows: TGTGCCAGCAGTCTGACAGGGGCGAGGAACACTGAAGCTTTCTTT.

About this clonotype: With a much larger clone just one base away, this may be a read error. The V and J genes are TRBV6-1 and TRBJ2-7; no clear D. The CDR3 spans 16 residues. CDR1 MNHNS and CDR2 SASEGT come from the germline V gene. Trimming took 3 bases from V and 2 from J, leaving 17 bases between them. CDR3 sequence reads: CASSEGDNFGPYEQYF. As DNA, the CDR3 is TGTGCCAGCAGTGAGGGCGACAATTTTGGGCCCTACGAGCAGTACTTC.

This chain uses TRBV4-1 with TRBJ1-5, with D perhaps TRBD1 (6 bases). CDR3 size: 14 residues. Germline V lookup: CDR1 MGHRA, CDR2 YSYEKL. Trimming took off 3 bases at V and 7 bases at J, with 13 bases between the two ends. The CDR3 DNA sequence: TGCGCCAGCAGCCACGGACAGTTTAACCAGCCCCAGCATTTT. It translates to CASSHGQFNQPQHF.

In the case of this clonotype: A much larger clone differs from this one at a single base, so this may be a read error. The rearrangement joins TRBV29-1 to TRBJ2-7, with D unresolved. The germline gives CDR1 SQVTM, CDR2 ANQGSEA. There are 13 residues in the CDR3. Trimming shortened V by 4 bases and J by 5 bases, and 15 bases separated the two germline ends. The CDR3 sequence is CSVGLGPSHEQYF. For the CDR3, the DNA is TGCAGCGTTGGATTGGGCCCTTCCCACGAGCAGTACTTC.

This clonotype was seen many times. The chain combines TRBV6-5 with TRBJ2-7, with 9 bases lining up with TRBD2. The V segment lost 2 bases and the J segment 2 bases; nucleotides outside the gene matches: 7. Germline V gives CDR1 MNHEY, CDR2 SVGAGI. This CDR3 has 16 amino acids. CDR3 region: CASSYGAGGSTYEQYF. CDR3 DNA sequence: TGTGCCAGCAGTTACGGGGCGGGAGGGTCAACCTACGAGCAGTACTTC.